This TCR beta chain was sequenced in a study of blood T cell repertoires in COVID-19. About the research overall: Acute and convalescent COVID-19 specimens originated in the United States, Italy and Spain. Sources were T cells, B-cell-depleted T cells, or PBMCs; the material itself was cDNA or gDNA.

This CDR3 contains 14 residues. Trimming cost V 4 bases and J 5 bases; bases outside gene matches: 6. Germline V gene sequence: CDR1 LNHDA, CDR2 SQIVND (reference sequence). Produced via immunoSEQ multiplex PCR; TCRdb's table is partial and in-frame only. The repertoire holds roughly 350,000 clones, 85% seen once, with 3% to 4% in the top ten. This sequence joins TRBV19 and TRBJ2-7; 9 bases match TRBD1. This sequence was found in a woman aged 18 to 35 with acute or convalescent COVID-19. Sequencing input: peripheral blood. CDR3 sequence: CASSRDRDVNEQYF. CDR3 bases: TGTGCCAGTAGTAGGGACAGGGATGTGAACGAGCAGTACTTC.